The sample holds many counts of the clone carrying this T cell receptor beta chain. The target antigen is unknown. The data stem from a study of T cell repertoires in cytomegalovirus infection. Across the study: Public TCR beta signatures indicated both CMV infection and matching HLA type. General study points: Totalled public TCR beta family frequency picked out people who carried CMV plus the relevant HLA. The study found HLA-C-restricted CMV-specific TCR beta clonotypes dominating the ex vivo response.

J gave up 12 bases and V 5 bases, and 14 bases lay outside the gene matches. The length of the CDR3 is 14 residues. CDR1 and CDR2 (germline): SGHTA, FQGTGA. TCRdb analysed the reads with MiXCR anew, one entry per CDR3 protein. The sample contains approximately 320,000 distinct CDR3 sequences, more than 8% of which appear only once. J is TRBJ2-7 and V is TRBV7-3; 9 bases line up with TRBD2. The TCR sequence derives from a human donor in good health (CMV status not recorded). Some clones in this sample may be carry-over from other donors' samples. Sequencing input: PBMCs. The CDR3 bases are TGTGCCAGCAGCCCGGATGCGGGAGGGAAGTTTCCGTACTTC. Its protein is CASSPDAGGKFPYF.